This T cell receptor (beta chain) originates from a study of human T cells and chemical hapten exposure. Time point of the sample: patch test 1, 2 weeks after DPC sensitization. Sample treatment: therapeutic diphenylcyclopropenone sensitization with weekly scalp DPC. Concerning this clonotype itself: What it binds is not known.

TCRdb independently ran MiXCR on the RACE reads; one entry per CDR3 protein. This sample has under 450,000 distinct CDR3 sequences; approximately 4.4% occur once, and the top ten carry 2% to 2.5%. The CDR3 loop spans 14 amino acids. J lost 2 bases, V lost 3 bases, and 3 bases had no gene match. General study points: Alopecia affecting every donor means their immune response may not match healthy people's. The formation of large CDR3 similarity clusters by expanded TCRs significantly exceeded that of controls.

The clonotype was recovered from a woman aged 45 to 65 with alopecia areata. Some clones in this sample may be carry-over from other donors' samples. The chain recombines TRBV12-3 or TRBV12-4 with TRBJ2-7, with 8 positions matching TRBD2. The source material was whole blood, sampled in connection with sensitization to the hapten diphenylcyclopropenone (DPC). In DNA form, the CDR3 reads TGTGCCAGCAGTTTTTCAGCGGGGGCCTACGAGCAGTACTTC. Translated, it gives CASSFSAGAYEQYF.